One and the same sample provided the 2 T cell receptor beta chains below, sequenced in a study of vaccination effects on CD4 cells after COVID-19. For these TCRs, the target antigens are not known. Using immunoSEQ multiplex PCR, the repertoire was profiled, and TCRdb retains in-frame clones only, with some absent. The repertoire holds 52,000 or so clones, with around 70% as singletons. Antigen-specific CD4+ T cells were first expanded with viral peptide pools by the ViraFEST assay and only then sequenced. It was after 10 days of culture that CD4+ T cells were isolated. Nucleocapsid antibody tests were negative, and the vaccine recipients had no prior SARS-CoV-2 infection. This specimen was CD4+ T cells from PBMCs cultured with SARS-CoV-2 spike peptides, taken before COVID-19 vaccination. The receptor source for this set is a human donor who received a COVID-19 vaccine.

This clone rates as large. This chain connects TRBV7-8 to TRBJ1-5; D is perhaps TRBD1 (5 bases). The CDR3 length is 15 residues. CDR1 is SGHVS and CDR2 is FQNEAQ in the germline V gene. V lost 1 base and J lost 7, with 14 bases in between. CDR3 sequence (DNA): TGTGCCAGCAGCTTAGAGTCAGGGTTCACCCAGCCCCAGCATTTT. Its protein is CASSLESGFTQPQHF.

The chain joins TRBV19 to TRBJ2-2; the match to TRBD2 covers 11 bases. V trimming: 0 bases; J trimming: 5 bases; junction bases outside the gene matches: 14. The germline V gene encodes CDR1 LNHDA and CDR2 SQIVND (reference sequence). The CDR3 totals 20 residues. This chain's CDR3 is CASSIDLLAGEWLRTGELFF. The DNA for the CDR3 is TGTGCCAGTAGTATAGATCTACTAGCGGGAGAATGGTTGAGGACCGGGGAGCTGTTTTTT.